These 22 T cell receptor beta chains were sequenced from one sample in a study of graft-versus-host responses after intestinal transplantation. These receptors lack a known antigen. Sequencing used immunoSEQ multiplex PCR; TCRdb keeps in-frame clones, though not all of them. Among over 85,000 clones listed, approximately 94% were seen once. This material consisted of unstimulated CD4+ T cells sorted from spleen or lymph node cells, taken before transplant. Receptors were obtained from a human donor who was the organ donor for an intestinal transplant.

Worth noting for this clone: The identical CDR3 is also encoded by other nucleotide sequences in the sample. CDR3 nucleotides: TGTGCCAGCAGCTTAGGTCTAGCGGGGGGGCCGTATAGCAATGAGCAGTTCTTC. This codes for CASSLGLAGGPYSNEQFF. V gene TRBV7-2 combines with J gene TRBJ2-1; 12 nucleotides agree with TRBD2. Germline-derived CDR1 and CDR2 are SGHTA and FQGNSA. Trimming took 1 base from V and 6 from J; bases not matched to a gene: 10. The CDR3 consists of 18 residues.

The V call is TRBV5-4, the J call TRBJ1-5, with unresolved D. The CDR3 spans 15 residues. CDR1 is SGHNT, CDR2 YYREEE, per germline (reference sequence). Trimming cost V 4 bases and J 0 bases, with 11 bases left between them. CDR3 sequence reads: CASSEGADSNQPQHF. CDR3 sequence (DNA): TGTGCCAGCAGCGAGGGAGCGGATAGCAATCAGCCCCAGCATTTT.

This clone has just one count. The gene calls are TRBV6-5 and TRBJ1-6, with TRBD1 matching over 8 bases. J gave up 8 bases and V 6 bases, and 3 bases lay outside the gene matches. In germline, CDR1 is MNHEY, CDR2 SVGAGI. The CDR3 consists of 13 residues. For the CDR3, the DNA is TGTGCCAGCAGAGACAGGGGTTATTCACCCCTCCACTTT. Its translation is CASRDRGYSPLHF.

V usage is TRBV19 and J usage is TRBJ2-3; D not resolved. Germline V gene data show CDR1 as LNHDA and CDR2 as SQIVND (reference sequence). Trimming pared 2 bases from V and 4 bases from J, leaving 16 bases between. The CDR3 totals 16 residues. As DNA, the CDR3 is TGTGCCAGTAGTATAAACCTCCTTCAGCCCGCAGATACGCAGTATTTT. This gives the protein CASSINLLQPADTQYF.

The chain recombines TRBV18 with TRBJ1-5; 12 nucleotides agree with TRBD1. Germline CDR1 is KGHSH and CDR2 is LQKENI. V was clipped by 0 bases and J by 0 bases; unmatched bases: 3. CDR3 length: 18 residues. The CDR3: CASSPPGTGGYSNQPQHF. CDR3 coding DNA: TGTGCCAGCTCACCACCCGGGACAGGGGGCTATAGCAATCAGCCCCAGCATTTT.

The chain is built from TRBV5-1 and TRBJ2-3, with 10 positions matching TRBD2. The CDR3 length is 18 residues. Germline CDR1 SGHRS, CDR2 YFSETQ. J was trimmed by 5 bases and V by 0 bases; bases with no gene match: 12. The CDR3 nucleotides are TGCGCCAGCAGCTTGGGGTCTAGCGGGGGCCCCGGTGGAGATACGCAGTATTTT. It is translated as CASSLGSSGGPGGDTQYF.

V usage is TRBV30 and J usage is TRBJ1-6; the D gene is possibly TRBD1 (6 bases). Germline V lookup: CDR1 GTSNPN, CDR2 SVGIG (reference sequence). V was pared by 3 bases and J by 5 bases, with 17 bases between. The CDR3 runs to 16 residues. CDR3 coding DNA: TGTGCCTGGAGCTACTCCGGGACACCTCATAATTCACCCCTCCACTTT. Translation: CAWSYSGTPHNSPLHF.

Regarding this clone: A junction end diverges from the germline sequence, so it may reflect a read error. This chain joins TRBV2 and TRBJ2-7; no definite D call. Germline CDR1 reads SNHLY; CDR2 reads FYNNEI. CDR3 size: 11 residues. Written as DNA, the CDR3 is TGTGCCAACAGTTCAGCCTACGAGCAGTACTTC. It specifies CANSSAYEQYF. The full variable domain, its missing parts supplied by reference TRBV2 and TRBJ2-7, is EPEVTQTPSHQVTQMGQEVILRCVPISNHLYFYWYRQILGQKVEFLVSFYNNEISEKSEIFDDQFSVERPDGSNFTLKIRSTKLEDSAMYFCANSSAYEQYFGPGTRLTVT.

The chain carries TRBV5-1 and TRBJ1-4, with TRBD1 as a possible D gene (5 bases). The length of the CDR3 is 16 residues. Trimming removed 0 bases at V and 8 bases at J, with 17 bases between. Per the germline V gene, CDR1 is SGHRS and CDR2 is YFSETQ. CDR3 sequence reads: CASSLAAGRGGEKLFF. CDR3 coding DNA: TGCGCCAGCAGCTTGGCCGCGGGAAGGGGTGGCGAAAAACTGTTTTTT.

The gene calls are TRBV19 and TRBJ1-2; 7 nucleotides match TRBD1. Germline V CDR1 and CDR2: LNHDA, SQIVND (reference sequence). Trimming at V came to 5 bases and at J to 8 bases, leaving 5 bases not matched to a gene. The length of the CDR3 is 12 residues. CDR3 sequence: CASSSYRGGYTF. CDR3 coding DNA: TGTGCCAGTAGTTCTTACAGGGGAGGCTACACCTTC.

V usage is TRBV5-4 and J usage is TRBJ1-6; the D is unclear. The CDR3 is 14 residues long. Germline V lookup: CDR1 SGHNT, CDR2 YYREEE (reference sequence). Trimming left V 4 bases short and J 11 bases short, with 16 bases between. CDR3 residues: CASSPFVDPTPLHF. The DNA of the CDR3 is TGTGCCAGCAGCCCCTTCGTTGATCCGACACCCCTCCACTTT. Filled out from reference TRBV5-4 and TRBJ1-6, the complete variable domain reads ETGVTQSPTHLIKTRGQQVTLRCSSQSGHNTVSWYQQALGQGPQFIFQYYREEENGRGNFPPRFSGLQFPNYSSELNVNALELDDSALYLCASSPFVDPTPLHFGNGTRLTVT.

J is TRBJ2-1 and V is TRBV5-1, with 11 positions matching TRBD1. The ends lost 4 bases at V and 6 bases at J; junction bases unmatched: 3. Germline CDR1 SGHRS, CDR2 YFSETQ. The CDR3 loop spans 14 amino acids. The CDR3 protein is CASSRTGGFNEQFF. The CDR3 nucleotides are TGCGCCAGCAGCCGGACAGGGGGCTTCAATGAGCAGTTCTTC.

The chain employs TRBV27 and TRBJ2-1; D is ambiguous. Trimming pared 3 bases from V and 3 bases from J, leaving 12 bases between. The CDR3 runs 15 residues. The germline V gene has CDR1 MNHEY and CDR2 SMNVEV (reference sequence). The CDR3 region is CASSFRGTYYNEQFF. CDR3 DNA: TGTGCCAGCAGTTTTCGTGGAACCTACTACAATGAGCAGTTCTTC.

This chain links TRBV2 with TRBJ2-2; D is uncertain. The CDR3 length is 15 residues. V shed 2 bases and J shed 1 base, with 8 bases lying between them. In germline, CDR1 is SNHLY, CDR2 FYNNEI. The CDR3 coding sequence is TGTGCCAGCAGTGAAAATGAGAAGAACACCGGGGAGCTGTTTTTT. This sequence encodes CASSENEKNTGELFF.

The J gene is TRBJ2-3, the V gene TRBV12-5, with TRBD2 as a possible D gene (5 bases). The V and J ends lost 2 bases and 0 bases respectively, with 30 bases between them. Germline V gene data show CDR1 as LGHNT and CDR2 as FRNRAP. The CDR3 has 22 amino acids. CDR3 in amino acids: CASGLILGTSDLGDVSTDTQYF. The CDR3, as DNA: TGTGCTAGTGGTTTGATCTTAGGAACTTCGGACTTGGGTGACGTTAGCACAGATACGCAGTATTTT.

As concerns this clone: Other DNA sequences in this specimen translate into the identical CDR3. This rearrangement joins TRBV7-3 to TRBJ1-1, with a tentative D call TRBD1 (5 bases). CDR3 length equals 13 residues. Germline CDR1 is SGHTA and CDR2 is FQGTGA. Trimming removed 4 bases from V and 1 base from J, with 7 bases in between. CDR3 DNA sequence: TGTGCCAGCAGCTCAGACAGGAACACTGAAGCTTTCTTT. Its protein is CASSSDRNTEAFF.

The genes are TRBV27 and TRBJ2-3; TRBD2 is a possible D gene (5 bases). This CDR3 has 15 residues. Looked up from germline, CDR1 is MNHEY and CDR2 is SMNVEV (reference sequence). V gave up 1 base and J gave up 4 bases, with 12 bases separating them. The DNA for the CDR3 is TGTGCCAGCAGTTTATGGACTGGAGGCCCAGATACGCAGTATTTT. It encodes CASSLWTGGPDTQYF.

In this sample, this clone turned up once. The gene calls are TRBV9 and TRBJ2-1, with 8 nucleotides matching TRBD2. V was clipped by 0 bases and J by 4 bases; unmatched bases: 3. CDR3 size: 15 residues. CDR1 SGDLS and CDR2 YYNGEE come from the germline V gene. The CDR3 DNA follows: TGTGCCAGCAGCGTAGCAGCGGGGGATTACAATGAGCAGTTCTTC. Protein sequence: CASSVAAGDYNEQFF.

V is TRBV28 and J is TRBJ1-1; D not resolved. V dropped 2 bases and J dropped 5 bases, with 15 bases sitting between them. Per germline, CDR1 MDHEN and CDR2 SYDVKM. The CDR3 is 15 residues long. CDR3 nucleotides: TGTGCCAGCAGTTTACCCCCGACGGGGAGAACTGAAGCTTTCTTT. Protein product: CASSLPPTGRTEAFF.

This sequence joins TRBV9 and TRBJ2-1; unclear D gene. Looked up from germline, CDR1 is SGDLS and CDR2 is YYNGEE. Trimming cost V 0 bases and J 1 base, with 8 bases left between them. This CDR3 has 15 residues. CDR3 in DNA: TGTGCCAGCAGCGTAGCGGGCGTTTCCTACAATGAGCAGTTCTTC. Translated, it gives CASSVAGVSYNEQFF.

This clone was recorded only once. The CDR3 bases are TGTGCCAGCAGTCAGGGGTCGGGACGAACCCTCCACTTT. Encoded protein: CASSQGSGRTLHF. The chain employs TRBV9 and TRBJ1-6, with a possible D match to TRBD1 (6 bases). Between the trimmed V and J ends, which lost 5 bases and 14 bases, there was a span of 17 bases. Germline-derived CDR1 and CDR2 are SGDLS and YYNGEE. This CDR3 has 13 residues.

About this clone: Germline is not matched at one junction end, which may reflect a read error. The chain links TRBV2 to TRBJ2-2; 8 bases map to TRBD1. The germline CDR1 and CDR2 sequences are SNHLY and FYNNEI. The CDR3 is 12 residues long. The CDR3 DNA follows: TGTGCCAGCAACCAGGGGGCGTGGGAGCTGTTCTTT. Protein product: CASNQGAWELFF.